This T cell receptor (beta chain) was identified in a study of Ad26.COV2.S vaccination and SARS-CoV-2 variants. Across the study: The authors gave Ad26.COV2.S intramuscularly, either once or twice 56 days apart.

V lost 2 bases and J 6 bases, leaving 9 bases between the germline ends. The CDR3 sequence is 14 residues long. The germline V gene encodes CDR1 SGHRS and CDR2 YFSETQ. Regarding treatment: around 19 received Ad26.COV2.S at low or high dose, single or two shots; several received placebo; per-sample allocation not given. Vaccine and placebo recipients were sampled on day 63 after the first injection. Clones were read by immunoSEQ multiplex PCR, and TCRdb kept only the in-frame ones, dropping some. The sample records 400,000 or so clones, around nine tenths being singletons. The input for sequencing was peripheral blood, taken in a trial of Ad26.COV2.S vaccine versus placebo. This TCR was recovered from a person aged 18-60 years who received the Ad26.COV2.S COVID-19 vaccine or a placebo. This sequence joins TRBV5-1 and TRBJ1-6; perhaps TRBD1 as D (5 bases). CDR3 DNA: TGCGCCAGCAGCTTCGGGGACCGTAATTCACCCCTCCACTTT. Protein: CASSFGDRNSPLHF.